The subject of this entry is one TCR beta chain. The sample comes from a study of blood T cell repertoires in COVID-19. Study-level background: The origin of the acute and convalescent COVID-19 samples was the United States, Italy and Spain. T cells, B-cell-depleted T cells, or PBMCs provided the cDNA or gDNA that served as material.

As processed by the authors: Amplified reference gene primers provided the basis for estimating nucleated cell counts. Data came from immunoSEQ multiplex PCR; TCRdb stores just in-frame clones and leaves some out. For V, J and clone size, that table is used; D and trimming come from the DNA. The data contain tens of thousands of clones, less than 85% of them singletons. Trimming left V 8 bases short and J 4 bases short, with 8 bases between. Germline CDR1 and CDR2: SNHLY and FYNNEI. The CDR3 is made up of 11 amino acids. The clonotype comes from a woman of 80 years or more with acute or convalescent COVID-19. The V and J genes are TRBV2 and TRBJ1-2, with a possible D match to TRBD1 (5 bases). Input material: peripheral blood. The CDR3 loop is CASGRGYGYTF. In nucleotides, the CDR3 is TGTGCCAGCGGGAGGGGCTATGGCTACACCTTC.